This T cell receptor (beta chain) was identified during a study of tissue T cells after allogeneic stem cell transplantation. The table came from immunoSEQ multiplex PCR; TCRdb's copy has only in-frame clones and leaves some out. There are about 1,400 clones in the sample; under 75% occur only once, and around 30% lies in the top ten. With V trimmed by 7 bases and J by 4 bases, 12 bases remained unmatched. The CDR3 length is 15 residues. CDR1 SGHDT and CDR2 YYEEEE come from the germline V gene. This clone has only a few counts. A read error is possible here, since a much larger clone lies one base away.

The material was bone marrow, obtained at autopsy. The TCR was taken from a male patient of 60 years or more with steroid-refractory graft-versus-host disease after an allogeneic stem cell transplant. Some T cells may originate from the graft donor. The gene calls are TRBV5-6 and TRBJ2-5; 8 bases fit TRBD2. The CDR3 bases are TGTGCCAGCCGCGTGGTGGCCGGGGGGGGAGAGACCCAGTACTTC. Translated, it gives CASRVVAGGGETQYF.